Following are 4 T cell receptor beta chains from one sample sequenced in a study of T cells after yellow fever vaccination. MiXCR was run by TCRdb on the 5' RACE reads, yielding one entry per CDR3 protein. The sample has 150,000 or so distinct CDR3 sequences, approximately 6.7% seen once. The starting material was CD4+ T cells sorted from PBMCs, obtained roughly 5 days after the first yellow fever vaccination. The source of these receptors is a man in his late teens or twenties who received the YFV17D yellow fever vaccine.

This clonotype was observed at least ten times. The J gene is TRBJ1-5, the V gene TRBV15; no firm D call. Trimming took 5 bases from V and 1 from J, leaving 6 bases between them. Germline V gene sequence: CDR1 LNHNV, CDR2 YYDKDF (reference sequence). This CDR3 has 13 residues. The CDR3 nucleotides read TGTGCCACCAGCGTGGGCAGCAATCAGCCCCAGCATTTT. It encodes CATSVGSNQPQHF.

This clonotype was found a few times. A much larger clone differs from this one at a single base, so this may be a read error. This rearrangement joins TRBV2 to TRBJ2-6; D remains unclear. The ends were cut back, 3 bases at V and 0 bases at J, with 3 bases in the middle. Germline V gives CDR1 SNHLY, CDR2 FYNNEI. This CDR3 region has 14 residues. The CDR3 is CASSDNSGANVLTF. DNA for the CDR3: TGTGCCAGCAGTGACAACTCTGGGGCCAACGTCCTGACTTTC.

At least ten counts were recorded for this clonotype. The chain uses TRBV7-6 and TRBJ1-6; D gene unclear. The V end was cut by 3 bases, the J end by 6 bases, with 9 bases between. Germline V gene sequence: CDR1 SGHVS, CDR2 FNYEAQ. The CDR3 runs 14 residues. The CDR3 loop is CASSFLGGNSPLHF. The CDR3 DNA follows: TGTGCCAGCAGCTTTCTGGGAGGTAATTCACCCCTCCACTTT.

The table lists this clonotype with many counts. This sequence joins TRBV7-9 and TRBJ2-1, with TRBD2 matching over 7 bases. Germline lookup yields CDR1 SEHNR and CDR2 FQNEAQ (reference sequence). With 0 bases clipped from V and 3 bases from J, the junction kept 8 bases outside the gene matches. CDR3 length: 17 amino acids. The CDR3 nucleotides read TGTGCCAGCAGCTTAGCATCCGGGACTACAGTCTACAATGAGCAGTTCTTC. It encodes CASSLASGTTVYNEQFF.